This is a list of T cell receptor beta chains from one sample in a study of CD8 T cells in ankylosing spondylitis. MiXCR, applied by TCRdb to the 5' RACE reads, yields one record per CDR3 protein. The sample yields about 230,000 distinct CDR3 sequences, approximately 7.6% seen once. The sample was blood, either unsorted or a sorted T cell fraction (not recorded which). Every receptor here comes from a female donor with ankylosing spondylitis or in good health (not recorded which). The CDR3 runs from the conserved cysteine through the conserved F or W. D genes are given only for firm matches. Part of the rows lack a size; the others show once, few, many or a class for expanded clones.

V	J	size	D	CDR3	DNA
TRBV7-2	TRBJ2-1	-	TRBD2	CASSPTRTSGSDEQFF	TGTGCCAGCAGCCCAACCAGGACTAGCGGGAGCGATGAGCAGTTCTTC
TRBV7-2	TRBJ1-1	few	-	CASRTGTTNTEAFF	TGTGCCAGCAGGACCGGGACTACTAACACTGAAGCTTTCTTT
TRBV4-3	TRBJ2-7	many	TRBD2	CASSQEGGLAWGEQYF	TGCGCCAGCAGCCAAGAGGGGGGACTAGCGTGGGGCGAGCAGTACTTC
TRBV5-1	TRBJ1-5	many	TRBD1	CASRSGTESNQPQHF	TGCGCCAGCAGATCCGGGACAGAGAGCAATCAGCCCCAGCATTTT
TRBV2	TRBJ1-2	many	TRBD1	CASREQGADGYTF	TGTGCCAGCAGGGAACAGGGGGCGGATGGCTACACCTTC
TRBV19	TRBJ1-2	many	-	CASCPGGSGGYTF	TGTGCCAGTTGCCCGGGCGGTTCAGGAGGCTACACCTTC
TRBV20-1	TRBJ2-1	few	-	CSAPMVGVPNEQFF	TGCAGTGCGCCCATGGTGGGAGTACCCAATGAGCAGTTCTTC
TRBV7-2	TRBJ2-7	few	-	CASSLIKGTYEQYF	TGTGCCAGCAGCTTAATCAAGGGAACCTACGAGCAGTACTTC
TRBV7-2	TRBJ1-5	-	-	CASSPLLQGMPQHF	TGTGCCAGCAGCCCCCTCCTACAGGGTATGCCCCAGCATTTT
TRBV10-3	TRBJ1-1	many	-	CATTRTPTTAEAFF	TGTGCCACCACCAGGACCCCCACAACGGCTGAAGCTTTCTTT
TRBV11-2	TRBJ2-7	-	TRBD2	CASSGAGTSGNFHYEQYF	TGTGCCAGCAGCGGGGCCGGGACTAGCGGGAACTTCCACTACGAGCAGTACTTC
TRBV7-8	TRBJ1-5	many	-	CASSLASGDNQPQHF	TGTGCCAGCAGCTTAGCGTCGGGGGACAATCAGCCCCAGCATTTT
TRBV7-2	TRBJ2-3	few	TRBD1	CASSLVGDSSTDTQYF	TGTGCCAGCAGCTTAGTCGGGGACAGCTCCACAGATACGCAGTATTTT
TRBV18	TRBJ2-2	-	TRBD2	CASSEREYVTGELFF	TGTGCCAGCTCAGAGCGGGAGTATGTCACCGGGGAGCTGTTTTTT
TRBV9	TRBJ2-1	many	-	CASSVGQTNEQFF	TGTGCCAGCAGCGTAGGACAGACCAATGAGCAGTTCTTC
TRBV10-3	TRBJ2-3	many	TRBD2	CAISESARGGTDTQYF	TGTGCCATCAGTGAGTCCGCGCGGGGAGGGACAGATACGCAGTATTTT
TRBV7-2	TRBJ1-1	few	-	CASSLEGSSGTAEAFF	TGTGCCAGCAGCTTAGAGGGCAGTTCAGGTACGGCTGAAGCTTTCTTT
TRBV18	TRBJ2-3	many	TRBD2	CASSPPGLALTDTQYF	TGTGCCAGCTCACCCCCGGGACTAGCCCTCACAGATACGCAGTATTTT
TRBV19	TRBJ1-5	few	-	CASSNQPGTSNQPQHF	TGTGCCAGTAGTAACCAACCAGGGACTAGCAATCAGCCCCAGCATTTT
TRBV7-2	TRBJ2-2	many	-	CASSPDSSGTGELFF	TGTGCCAGCAGCCCGGACAGCTCGGGCACCGGGGAGCTGTTTTTT
TRBV28	TRBJ1-6	many	-	CASSLLHGSPLHF	TGTGCCAGCAGTTTATTGCATGGGTCACCCCTCCACTTT
TRBV30	TRBJ1-4	many	-	CACSQGGGGHAFF	TGTGCCTGCTCCCAGGGCGGGGGGGGGCACGCGTTTTTT
TRBV28	TRBJ2-5	many	TRBD1	CASSFSRQGPWETQYF	TGTGCCAGCAGTTTCAGTAGACAGGGCCCCTGGGAGACCCAGTACTTC
TRBV7-2	TRBJ1-4	many	-	CASSLIRANEKLFF	TGTGCCAGCAGCTTAATTCGGGCTAATGAAAAACTGTTTTTT
TRBV6-2/TRBV6-3	TRBJ2-1	many	TRBD1	CASRPQGAYEQFF	TGTGCCAGCAGACCACAGGGGGCCTATGAGCAGTTCTTC
TRBV6-1	TRBJ2-1	many	-	CASAVGRSANEQFF	TGTGCCAGCGCCGTTGGACGTTCGGCAAATGAGCAGTTCTTC
TRBV7-3	TRBJ2-1	many	TRBD2	CASSSGLAGGRQFF	TGTGCCAGCAGCTCGGGACTAGCGGGAGGGCGGCAGTTCTTC
TRBV19	TRBJ2-7	-	-	CASSNGAGSYEQYF	TGTGCCAGTAGTAATGGGGCGGGCTCCTACGAGCAGTACTTC
TRBV7-2	TRBJ2-5	-	-	CASSFSVETQYF	TGTGCCAGCAGCTTCTCAGTAGAGACCCAGTACTTC
TRBV12-3/TRBV12-4	TRBJ2-1	many	-	CASSLIEGGEQFF	TGTGCCAGCAGTTTGATTGAGGGCGGTGAGCAGTTCTTC
TRBV9	TRBJ2-1	many	TRBD2	CASSPGTSGLEQFF	TGTGCCAGCAGCCCAGGGACTAGCGGGCTAGAGCAGTTCTTC
TRBV4-1	TRBJ2-2	-	-	CASSRRQETPDGELFF	TGCGCCAGCAGCCGCCGACAGGAGACTCCGGACGGGGAGCTGTTTTTT
TRBV20-1	TRBJ2-2	many	-	CSADTTGELFF	TGCAGTGCTGATACGACCGGGGAGCTGTTTTTT
TRBV4-3	TRBJ2-1	many	TRBD2	CASSQERTSNYEQFF	TGCGCCAGCAGCCAAGAGCGGACTAGTAATTATGAGCAGTTCTTC
TRBV12-3/TRBV12-4	TRBJ2-1	many	-	CASTPAPTEQFF	TGTGCCAGCACCCCCGCCCCCACTGAGCAGTTCTTC
TRBV11-1	TRBJ2-2	many	TRBD1	CASSFTGTANTGELFF	TGTGCCAGCAGCTTCACCGGGACAGCTAACACCGGGGAGCTGTTTTTT
TRBV20-1	TRBJ2-5	many	-	CSASTTPTGETQYF	TGCAGTGCTTCCACCACCCCTACAGGGGAGACCCAGTACTTC
TRBV12-3/TRBV12-4	TRBJ1-2	many	-	CASSSSGTPNYGYTF	TGTGCCAGCAGTTCCTCCGGGACACCTAACTATGGCTACACCTTC
TRBV7-6	TRBJ2-7	many	-	CASSLEEGLIYEQYF	TGTGCCAGCAGCTTAGAGGAGGGCCTTATTTACGAGCAGTACTTC
TRBV20-1	TRBJ1-6	many	-	CSARDDRLILNSPLHF	TGCAGTGCTAGAGACGACAGGCTTATACTAAATTCACCCCTCCACTTT
TRBV7-3	TRBJ2-2	-	-	CASSLNTGINGELFF	TGTGCCAGCAGCTTAAATACAGGGATAAACGGGGAGCTGTTTTTT
TRBV12-3/TRBV12-4	TRBJ2-7	few	-	CASSGRGPDEQYF	TGTGCCAGCAGTGGACGGGGACCGGACGAGCAGTACTTC
TRBV4-3	TRBJ1-2	many	-	CASSQGLIYGYTF	TGCGCCAGCAGCCAAGGATTAATCTATGGCTACACCTTC
TRBV20-1	TRBJ2-3	many	TRBD2	CSAKTGTSGSTDTQYF	TGCAGTGCTAAAACCGGGACTAGCGGCAGCACAGATACGCAGTATTTT
TRBV30	TRBJ2-1	-	TRBD2	CAHVGREEQFF	TGTGCCCACGTCGGGAGGGAGGAGCAGTTCTTC
TRBV19	TRBJ2-1	many	TRBD2	CASSTSGMPRNEQFF	TGTGCCAGTAGCACGAGCGGGATGCCAAGGAATGAGCAGTTCTTC
TRBV12-3/TRBV12-4	TRBJ2-1	many	-	CASSLAQALKGEQFF	TGTGCCAGCAGTTTAGCGCAAGCCCTTAAAGGGGAGCAGTTCTTC
TRBV20-1	TRBJ2-7	many	-	CSAGDRSSYEQYF	TGCAGTGCCGGCGACAGGAGCTCCTACGAGCAGTACTTC
TRBV6-5	TRBJ2-5	many	-	CASSYVIGTPSSWTQYF	TGTGCCAGCAGTTACGTGATCGGGACACCCTCATCATGGACCCAGTACTTC
TRBV11-3	TRBJ2-2	many	-	CASSLAVGRNTGELFF	TGTGCCAGCAGCTTAGCGGTTGGCAGGAACACCGGGGAGCTGTTTTTT
TRBV11-3	TRBJ2-1	-	TRBD2	CASSTGTTVGDEQFF	TGTGCCAGCAGCACCGGGACTACCGTCGGGGATGAGCAGTTCTTC
TRBV29-1	TRBJ2-1	many	TRBD2	CSVGGGGRAINEQFF	TGCAGCGTTGGAGGCGGCGGGAGGGCCATAAATGAGCAGTTCTTC
TRBV29-1	TRBJ2-5	many	-	CSVDGGPLGETQYF	TGCAGCGTGGATGGGGGGCCGTTAGGAGAGACCCAGTACTTC
TRBV27	TRBJ2-7	many	TRBD1	CASSHRDRFRPYEQYF	TGTGCCAGCAGTCACCGGGACAGGTTTCGTCCCTACGAGCAGTACTTC
TRBV3-1	TRBJ1-4	many	-	CASSRHTGGSGAEKLFF	TGTGCCAGCAGCCGGCACACTGGGGGGTCCGGCGCGGAAAAACTGTTTTTT
TRBV19	TRBJ2-2	many	-	CASSPRVNTGELFF	TGTGCCAGTAGTCCACGGGTCAACACCGGGGAGCTGTTTTTT
TRBV7-8	TRBJ2-1	-	-	CASSLVGRALNEQFF	TGTGCCAGCAGCTTGGTGGGCAGGGCCCTCAATGAGCAGTTCTTC
TRBV7-9	TRBJ1-5	few	-	CASSLGGLDQPQHF	TGTGCCAGCAGCCTCGGGGGGTTGGATCAGCCCCAGCATTTT